These T cell receptor beta chains were read from a single sample in a study of shared clonotypes between healthy human individuals. Here immunoSEQ multiplex PCR was the method, and the copy in TCRdb shows in-frame clones only, minus some. The sample holds about 510,000 clones, about three quarters seen once. The sequenced sample was PBMCs. Receptor source: a woman aged 40 to 49 in good health. Some clones in this sample may be carry-over from other donors' samples. Each CDR3 is given with its conserved first and last residue. D genes are given only for firm matches. The listing skips clone size in some rows; elsewhere it reads once, few, many or a size class.

d_call	j_call	v_call	clone_size	cdr3_nt	cdr3_aa
NA	TRBJ1-1	TRBV4-1	few	TGCGCCAGCAGCCAAGTTTATGGGAACACTGAAGCTTTCTTT	CASSQVYGNTEAFF
NA	TRBJ1-2	TRBV10-3	NA	TGTGCCGTCGGCGGGGAGACAAACTATGGCTACACCTTC	CAVGGETNYGYTF
NA	TRBJ1-1	TRBV27	once	TGTGCCAGCAGTTCATTACACCTAACGGGGACCTGGAACACTGAAGCTTTCTTT	CASSSLHLTGTWNTEAFF
NA	TRBJ1-2	TRBV14	NA	TGTGCCAGCAGCCAAGAGAGGTCCCAAAGATTTTATGGCTACACCTTC	CASSQERSQRFYGYTF
TRBD1	TRBJ1-1	TRBV10-3	NA	TGTGCCATCAGTGGGGGACAGCAAATGAACACTGAAGCTTTCTTT	CAISGGQQMNTEAFF
NA	TRBJ2-2	TRBV19	once	TGTGCCAGTAGTAAAGGTAGTTGGAACACCGGGGAGCTGTTTTTT	CASSKGSWNTGELFF
TRBD2	TRBJ2-1	TRBV7-9	NA	TGTGCCAGCAGCCGCAGAGCGGGAGGGCCAGAGAATGAGCAGTTCTTC	CASSRRAGGPENEQFF
NA	TRBJ2-3	TRBV11-3	NA	TGTGCCAGCAGTCCCGGACCCACAGATACGCAGTATTTT	CASSPGPTDTQYF
TRBD2	TRBJ2-1	TRBV7-2	NA	TGTGCCAGCAGGCCTACTAGCGGGAGAGGACCGAGCTCCTACAATGAGCAGTTCTTC	CASRPTSGRGPSSYNEQFF
TRBD2	TRBJ2-7	TRBV7-9	NA	TGTGCCAGCAGCCCCGGGGGGGGGCTTGTTTACGAGCAGTACTTC	CASSPGGGLVYEQYF
NA	TRBJ1-4	TRBV11-1	once	TGTGCCAGCAGCCATCCGACTGTGGCTAATGAAAAACTGTTTTTT	CASSHPTVANEKLFF
TRBD1	TRBJ1-4	TRBV11-1	NA	TGTGCCAGCAGCCCAGAACCGGGACAGAGTAATGAAAAACTGTTTTTT	CASSPEPGQSNEKLFF
NA	TRBJ2-7	TRBV6-6	NA	TGTGCCAGCAGTTACCGACAACAGGGGAGGGAGCAGTACTTC	CASSYRQQGREQYF
NA	TRBJ2-2	TRBV4-3	NA	TGCGCCAGCAGCCAAGATGCGAGCGCGAACACCGGGGAGCTGTTTTTT	CASSQDASANTGELFF
NA	TRBJ2-3	TRBV9	NA	TGTGCCAGCAGCCCTCCGTGGGCAGGGGGCACAGATACGCAGTATTTT	CASSPPWAGGTDTQYF
TRBD2	TRBJ2-3	TRBV11-2	NA	TGTGCCAGCAGCTTAGGGACTAGCAGCACAGATACGCAGTATTTT	CASSLGTSSTDTQYF
NA	TRBJ2-5	TRBV30	NA	TGTGCCGCGGGGAGGCTAGGCAGACGGGAGACCCAGTACTTC	CAAGRLGRRETQYF
NA	TRBJ1-3	TRBV7-8	NA	TGTGCCAGCAGCCCTGGTCCGAGCGGTGGAAACACCATATATTTT	CASSPGPSGGNTIYF